This TCR beta chain comes out of a study of blood T cell repertoires in COVID-19 (dated by TCRdb to the early 2020s). With respect to the entire study: Samples from collaborators originated in the United States, Italy and Spain and spanned both the acute and convalescent phases of COVID-19. The prospective study material was composed of cDNA or gDNA derived from T cells, B-cell-depleted T cells, or PBMCs. The dataset comprised deeply sampled blood TCRbeta repertoires from subjects exposed to, actively infected with, or recovered from COVID-19. A freely available public database, intended as a resource for researchers studying the immune response to SARS-CoV-2, is where the repertoires were released. Samples came from the ongoing ImmuneRACE study (first 160 participants) plus 1,254 subjects from 6 global collaborators. A de-identified subject ID, COVID-19 status, age in years and sex were almost always included in the sample metadata. HLA class I and class II types, where available, came from metadata supplied by the sample provider rather than from assay-based typing. Study-wide findings and limitations: How much clinical and demographic metadata was included differed by source and by participant, and the metadata was provided uncurated.

In its sample, this clone was seen once. No antigen is known for it. No much larger clone is present one base from it, and per-base qualities are unavailable. Collaborating institutions collected whole blood in K2EDTA tubes following their own protocols. Collaborator samples were shipped for TCRbeta analysis as frozen whole blood, isolated PBMCs, or DNA extracted from either sample type. TCRbeta CDR3 regions were amplified from genomic DNA using the immunoSEQ Assay, a bias-controlled multiplex PCR. In the authors' own workflow: Within the assay, amplification of reference gene primers was used to estimate how many nucleated cells each sample contained. To quantify the absolute abundance of each unique TCRbeta CDR3 rearrangement, sequence reads were collapsed and filtered. For each sample, productive Simpson clonality was calculated by taking the square root of Simpson's diversity index across productive rearrangements. Entries here come from immuneACCESS through TCRdb and include only in-frame sequences with V and J called. Some clones fail to appear in such tables; in the studies checked, an unresolved V gene covers under half of the shortfall, and the cause of the remainder is unknown. The DNA was the basis for D and trimming; V, J and clone size are from that table. For this sample the table gives 55,000 to 80,000 clones, of which less than 90% were detected only once. The leading ten clones occupy roughly 20% of the sample.

There are 16 amino acids in the CDR3, from cysteine to phenylalanine inclusive. CDR3 DNA only is kept here, 48 bases in frame from base 1. V ends up 6 bases short and J 2 bases short, with an unmatched junction base count of 9. CDR1 and CDR2 were assigned from the germline V gene as ENHRY and SYGVKD. Sequencing was carried out using peripheral blood. The chain was built from TRBV10-3 and TRBJ1-4; 7 junctional bases match TRBD1. This clonotype originated in a woman older than 75 with acute or convalescent COVID-19. The DNA sequence is given as TGTGCCATCAGGGAAGGCCAGGGGGGCACTAATGAAAAACTGTTTTTT. This encodes CAIREGQGGTNEKLFF.